This T cell receptor beta chain comes out of a study of patients and donors after allogeneic stem cell transplantation. Each CDR3 protein is one row after TCRdb ran MiXCR on the RT-PCR reads. The table lists 400,000 to 450,000 distinct CDR3 sequences, under 20% of them singletons. This clonotype was seen more than once but under ten times. Trimming cost V 6 bases and J 4 bases, with 9 bases left between them. Per germline, CDR1 MNHEY and CDR2 SMNVEV (reference sequence). This CDR3 comprises 12 residues. The specimen was blood, either unsorted or a sorted T cell fraction (not recorded which). The TCR sequence derives from a human donor who was either an allogeneic HSCT recipient or a stem cell or donor lymphocyte infusion donor (not recorded which). It is not recorded whose cells these are; they may come from a transplant donor. This sequence joins TRBV27 and TRBJ1-1; D is possibly TRBD1 (5 bases). This chain's CDR3 is CASRERGTEAFF. The CDR3 DNA follows: TGTGCCAGCAGGGAGAGGGGCACTGAAGCTTTCTTT.